This TCR beta chain was observed in a study of blood T cell repertoires in COVID-19. The CDR3 totals 15 residues. Trimming took 0 bases from V and 1 from J, leaving 7 bases between them. Germline V gene lookup returns CDR1 WNHNN and CDR2 SYGVQD (reference sequence). Profiling relied on immunoSEQ multiplex PCR, and the TCRdb table lists in-frame clones only, not all of them. The sample includes roughly 340,000 clones, 87% of them seen just once. This clone was found once. This clonotype was sampled from a man aged 40-55 years in a cohort exposed to, infected with or recovered from COVID-19 (not recorded which). Sequencing was performed on PBMCs or T cells enriched from blood (not recorded which). The rearrangement uses TRBV10-1 and TRBJ1-3; D call uncertain. CDR3 protein: CASSESRGSGNTIYF. The CDR3 bases are TGCGCCAGCAGTGAGTCTCGGGGATCTGGAAACACCATATATTTT.